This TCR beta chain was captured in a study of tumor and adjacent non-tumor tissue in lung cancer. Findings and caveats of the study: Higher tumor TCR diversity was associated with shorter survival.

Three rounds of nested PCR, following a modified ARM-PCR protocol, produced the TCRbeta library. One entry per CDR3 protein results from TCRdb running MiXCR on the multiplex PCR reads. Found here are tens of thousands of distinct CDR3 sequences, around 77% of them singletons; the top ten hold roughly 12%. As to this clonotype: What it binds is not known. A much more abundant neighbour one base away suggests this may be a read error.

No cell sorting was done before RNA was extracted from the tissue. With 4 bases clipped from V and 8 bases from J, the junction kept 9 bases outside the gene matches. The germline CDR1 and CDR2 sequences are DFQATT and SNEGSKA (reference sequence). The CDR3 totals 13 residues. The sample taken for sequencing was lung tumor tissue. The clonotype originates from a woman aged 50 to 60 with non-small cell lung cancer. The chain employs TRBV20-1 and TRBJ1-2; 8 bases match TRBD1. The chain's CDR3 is CSATEQGVRGYTF. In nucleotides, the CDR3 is TGCAGTGCTACCGAACAGGGGGTGCGAGGCTACACCTTC.